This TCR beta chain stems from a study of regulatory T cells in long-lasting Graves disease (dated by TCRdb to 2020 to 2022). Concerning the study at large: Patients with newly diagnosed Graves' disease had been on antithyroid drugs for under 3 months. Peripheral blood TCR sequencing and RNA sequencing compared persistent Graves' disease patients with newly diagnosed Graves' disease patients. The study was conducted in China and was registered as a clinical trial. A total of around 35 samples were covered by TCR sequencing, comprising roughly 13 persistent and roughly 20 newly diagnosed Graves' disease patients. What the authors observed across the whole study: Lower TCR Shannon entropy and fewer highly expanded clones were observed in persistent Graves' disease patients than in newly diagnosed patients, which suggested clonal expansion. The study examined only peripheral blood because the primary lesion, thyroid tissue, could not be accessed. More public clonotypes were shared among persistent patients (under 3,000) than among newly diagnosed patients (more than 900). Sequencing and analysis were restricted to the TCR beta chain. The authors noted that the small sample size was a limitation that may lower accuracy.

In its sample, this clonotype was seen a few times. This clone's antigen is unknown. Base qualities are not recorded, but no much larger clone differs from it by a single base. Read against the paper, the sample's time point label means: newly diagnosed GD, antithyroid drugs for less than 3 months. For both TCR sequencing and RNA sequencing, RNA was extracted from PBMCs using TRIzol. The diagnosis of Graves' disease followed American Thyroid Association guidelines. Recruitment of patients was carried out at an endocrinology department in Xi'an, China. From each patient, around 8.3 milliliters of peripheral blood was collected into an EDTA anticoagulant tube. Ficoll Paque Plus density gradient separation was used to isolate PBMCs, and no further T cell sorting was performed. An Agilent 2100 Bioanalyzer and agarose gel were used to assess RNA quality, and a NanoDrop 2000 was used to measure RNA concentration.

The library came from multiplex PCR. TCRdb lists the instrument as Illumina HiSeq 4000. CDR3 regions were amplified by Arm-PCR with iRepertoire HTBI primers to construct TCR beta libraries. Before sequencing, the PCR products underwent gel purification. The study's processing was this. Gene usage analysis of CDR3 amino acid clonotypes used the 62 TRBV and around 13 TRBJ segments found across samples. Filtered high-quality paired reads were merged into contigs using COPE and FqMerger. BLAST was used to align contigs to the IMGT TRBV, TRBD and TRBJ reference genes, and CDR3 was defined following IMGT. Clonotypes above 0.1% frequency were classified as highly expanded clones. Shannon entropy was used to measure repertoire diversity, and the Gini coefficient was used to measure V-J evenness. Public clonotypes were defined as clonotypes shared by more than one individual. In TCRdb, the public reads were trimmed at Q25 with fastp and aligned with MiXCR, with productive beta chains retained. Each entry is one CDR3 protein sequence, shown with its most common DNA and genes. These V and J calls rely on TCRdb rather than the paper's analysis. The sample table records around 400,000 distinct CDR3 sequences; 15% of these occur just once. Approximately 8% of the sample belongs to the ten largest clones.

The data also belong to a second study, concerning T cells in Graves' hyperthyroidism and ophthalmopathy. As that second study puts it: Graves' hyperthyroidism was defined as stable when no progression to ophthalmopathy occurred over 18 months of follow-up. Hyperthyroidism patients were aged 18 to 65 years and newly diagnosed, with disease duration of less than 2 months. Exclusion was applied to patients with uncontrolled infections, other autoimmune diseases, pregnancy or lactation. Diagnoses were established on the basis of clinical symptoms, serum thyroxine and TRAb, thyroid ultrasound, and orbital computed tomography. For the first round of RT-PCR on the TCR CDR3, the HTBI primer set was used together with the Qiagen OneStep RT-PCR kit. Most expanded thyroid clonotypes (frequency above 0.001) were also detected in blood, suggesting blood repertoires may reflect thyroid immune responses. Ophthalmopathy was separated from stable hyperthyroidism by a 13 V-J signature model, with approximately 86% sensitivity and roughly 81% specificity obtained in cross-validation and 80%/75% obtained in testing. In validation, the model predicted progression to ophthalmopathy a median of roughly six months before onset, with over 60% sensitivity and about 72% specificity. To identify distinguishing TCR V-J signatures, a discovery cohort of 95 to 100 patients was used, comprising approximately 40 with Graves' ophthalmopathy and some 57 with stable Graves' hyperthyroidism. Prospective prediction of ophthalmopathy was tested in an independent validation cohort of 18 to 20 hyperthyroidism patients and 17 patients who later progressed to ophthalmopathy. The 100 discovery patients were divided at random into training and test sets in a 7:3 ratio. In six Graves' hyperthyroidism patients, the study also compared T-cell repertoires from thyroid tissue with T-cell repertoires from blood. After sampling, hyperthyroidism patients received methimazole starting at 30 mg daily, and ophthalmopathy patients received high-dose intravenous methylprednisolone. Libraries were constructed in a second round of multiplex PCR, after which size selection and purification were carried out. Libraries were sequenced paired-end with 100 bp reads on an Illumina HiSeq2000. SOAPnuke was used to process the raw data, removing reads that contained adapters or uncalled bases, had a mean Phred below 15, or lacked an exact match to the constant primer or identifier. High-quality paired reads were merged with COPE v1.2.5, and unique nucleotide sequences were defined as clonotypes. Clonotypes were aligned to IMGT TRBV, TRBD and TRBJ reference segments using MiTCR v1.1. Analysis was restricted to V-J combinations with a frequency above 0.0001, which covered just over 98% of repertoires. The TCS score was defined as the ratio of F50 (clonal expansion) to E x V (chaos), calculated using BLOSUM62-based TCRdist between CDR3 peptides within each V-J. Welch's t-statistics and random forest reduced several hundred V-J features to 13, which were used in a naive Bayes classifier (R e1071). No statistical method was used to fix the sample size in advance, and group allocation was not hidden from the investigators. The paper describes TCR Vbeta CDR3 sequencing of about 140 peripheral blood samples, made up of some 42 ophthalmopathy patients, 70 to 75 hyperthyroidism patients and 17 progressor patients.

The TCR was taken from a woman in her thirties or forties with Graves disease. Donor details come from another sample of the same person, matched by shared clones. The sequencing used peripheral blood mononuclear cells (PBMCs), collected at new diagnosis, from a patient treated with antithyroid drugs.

The CDR3 amino acid sequence is: CASSSRGQGPYNEQFF. The DNA sequence reads TGTGCCAGCTCCTCCAGGGGCCAGGGCCCGTACAATGAGCAGTTCTTC. In this chain, TRBV6-2 or TRBV6-3 is recombined with TRBJ2-1, and the D gene may be TRBD1, 6 bases matching. CDR1 and CDR2, looked up from the germline V gene, are MNHEY and SVGEGT. The V and J ends are trimmed by 8 bases and 4 bases, leaving 21 bases between them. From the cysteine through the phenylalanine, the CDR3 covers 16 amino acids. The CDR3 DNA has 48 bases and is translated from base 1.